This T cell receptor (beta chain) originates from a study of cytomegalovirus exposure and HLA in healthy donors. This clone was detected once. Its antigen is not identified. 60 Vbeta and 13 Jbeta primers were used in PCR. Sequencing used immunoSEQ multiplex PCR; TCRdb keeps in-frame clones, though not all of them. The profile shows roughly 170,000 clones, roughly four fifths of them singletons. Study-wide results and limits: Most TCR sequences were uncommon, yet certain public TCRs appeared in many donors.

The CDR3 consists of 15 residues. Trimming took 2 bases from V and 2 from J; bases not matched to a gene: 3. CDR1 is SEHNR and CDR2 is FQNEAQ in the germline V gene (reference sequence). This chain links TRBV7-9 with TRBJ2-7; 10 bases are a match to TRBD2. This TCR was recovered from a young man in good health and CMV-seronegative. Specimen: PBMCs. This chain's CDR3 is CASSLTSGRAYEQYF. The CDR3 region has the DNA TGTGCCAGCAGCTTAACAAGCGGGAGGGCCTACGAGCAGTACTTC.